One and the same sample provided the 11 T cell receptor beta chains below, sequenced in a study of cytomegalovirus exposure and HLA in healthy donors. PCR was performed using 60 Vbeta and 13 Jbeta primers. Profiling relied on immunoSEQ multiplex PCR, and the TCRdb table lists in-frame clones only, not all of them. This table has about 130,000 clones, roughly 80% appearing once. Sequenced input: PBMCs. These receptor sequences come from a woman aged 40 to 50 in good health and CMV-seronegative.

The V call is TRBV7-9, the J call TRBJ2-3; 8 bases line up with TRBD2. From germline, CDR1 is SEHNR and CDR2 FQNEAQ (reference sequence). This CDR3 comprises 16 residues. V lost 5 bases, J lost 2 bases, and 9 bases stayed unmatched. The CDR3 DNA follows: TGTGCCAGCAGCCCCCCCGGGACTAGAGCCACAGATACGCAGTATTTT. Amino acid sequence: CASSPPGTRATDTQYF. Supplemented by reference TRBV7-9 and TRBJ2-3, the full variable domain reads DTGVSQNPRHKITKRGQNVTFRCDPISEHNRLYWYRQTLGQGPEFLTYFQNEAQLEKSRLLSDRFSAERPKGSFSTLEIQRTEQGDSAMYLCASSPPGTRATDTQYFGPGTRLTVL.

The J gene is TRBJ1-5, the V gene TRBV19; 9 positions agree with TRBD1. Germline assignment: CDR1 LNHDA and CDR2 SQIVND (reference sequence). This CDR3 has 17 amino acids. V shed 3 bases, J shed 0 bases, and the junction held 6 bases outside the gene matches. CDR3 region: CASSIPGQGYSNQPQHF. Here the CDR3 DNA reads TGTGCCAGTAGTATTCCGGGACAGGGTTATAGCAATCAGCCCCAGCATTTT.

The chain is built from TRBV7-9 and TRBJ2-2; unclear D gene. CDR3 length: 12 residues. The V end was cut by 5 bases, the J end by 4 bases, with 5 bases between. Germline V CDR1 and CDR2: SEHNR, FQNEAQ (reference sequence). The CDR3 bases are TGTGCCAGCAGCCTAATCACCGGGGAGCTGTTTTTT. Translation: CASSLITGELFF.

This clone has only one observation. The rearrangement joins TRBV19 to TRBJ1-1; 7 bases align to TRBD1. The CDR3 spans 13 residues. Trimming at V came to 4 bases and at J to 4 bases, leaving 3 bases not matched to a gene. In germline, CDR1 is LNHDA, CDR2 SQIVND (reference sequence). CDR3 in DNA: TGTGCCAGTAGTACACAGGGGACCACTGAAGCTTTCTTT. Translation: CASSTQGTTEAFF.

In its sample, this clone was seen a few times. V is TRBV29-1 and J is TRBJ1-1, with TRBD1 matching 7 bases. The germline gives CDR1 SQVTM, CDR2 ANQGSEA. This CDR3 is built from 12 residues. V gave up 8 bases and J gave up 4 bases; unmatched junction bases: 7. In DNA form, the CDR3 reads TGCAGCTCCGGACAGGTCCGCACTGAAGCTTTCTTT. It is translated as CSSGQVRTEAFF.

This clone came up a few times. V and J are TRBV7-2 and TRBJ1-1, with TRBD1 identical over 8 bases. Germline CDR1 SGHTA, CDR2 FQGNSA. Trimming cost V 4 bases and J 2 bases; bases outside gene matches: 6. There are 15 residues in the CDR3. The CDR3 nucleotides read TGTGCCAGCAGCTCCCGGACAGGGACAAACACTGAAGCTTTCTTT. Translating gives CASSSRTGTNTEAFF.

The V call is TRBV19, the J call TRBJ2-3, with 14 positions matching TRBD2. The germline V gene encodes CDR1 LNHDA and CDR2 SQIVND (reference sequence). V was clipped by 5 bases and J by 4 bases; unmatched bases: 5. This CDR3 is 16 amino acids long. The CDR3 DNA is TGTGCCAGTAGTGTCAGACTAGCGGGAGGGTCAGATACGCAGTATTTT. Its translation is CASSVRLAGGSDTQYF.

This sequence joins TRBV7-2 and TRBJ2-7; the D is unclear. V gave up 2 bases and J gave up 2 bases, with 10 bases separating them. This CDR3 contains 14 residues. The V gene's germline CDR1 is SGHTA and CDR2 FQGNSA. The chain's CDR3 is CASSLYLRPYEQYF. The CDR3 nucleotides are TGTGCCAGCAGCTTATACCTGAGGCCCTACGAGCAGTACTTC.

The sample holds a few counts of this clone. The J gene is TRBJ1-5, the V gene TRBV28; D remains ambiguous. This CDR3 has 14 residues. The germline V gene has CDR1 MDHEN and CDR2 SYDVKM. V was cut by 7 bases and J by 0 bases, with 10 bases left in between. The CDR3 sequence: CASNTAYSNQPQHF. In nucleotides, the CDR3 is TGTGCCAGCAACACAGCCTATAGCAATCAGCCCCAGCATTTT.

V gene TRBV5-4 combines with J gene TRBJ1-1; weak D call: TRBD1 (5 bases). This CDR3 comprises 12 residues. Deletions cut 7 bases from V and 6 bases from J, with 13 bases between. CDR1 and CDR2 from the germline V gene are SGHNT and YYREEE (reference sequence). CDR3 coding DNA: TGTGCCAGCTGGGGGGATCTTCCTGAAGCTTTCTTT. Its translation is CASWGDLPEAFF.

V gene TRBV9 combines with J gene TRBJ2-5; 11 bases are a match to TRBD2. The better agreement between TRBJ2-7 and the DNA end casts doubt on the J call. There are 17 residues in the CDR3. Looked up from germline, CDR1 is SGDLS and CDR2 is YYNGEE. As DNA, the CDR3 is TGTGCCAGCAGCGTAGGAAGTAGCGGGAGGGTAAACTACGAGCAGTACTTC. Translation gives CASSVGSSGRVNYEQYF.